Detailed here is one TCR beta chain. Its antigen remains unknown. UMIs and a universal primer site were added when TCR cDNA was made by 5'RACE template switching. TCRdb reprocessed the 5' RACE reads via MiXCR and lists one record per CDR3 protein. The profile shows a few hundred thousand distinct CDR3 sequences, about 4% of them singletons. The sample is drawn from a study of T cells after yellow fever vaccination. Study-level background: Fractions of limited cellularity were prepared by means of SMART-Seq v4 Ultra Low Input. Study conclusions and caveats: Overlap between CD4 and CD8 compartments was detected for a small share of clonotypes. Re-detected after boosting: most primary clones, 96% of CD4 and about 85% of CD8.

Trimming cost V 4 bases and J 3 bases; bases outside gene matches: 5. The germline V gene encodes CDR1 SGHRS and CDR2 YFSETQ. CDR3 length equals 15 residues. The V and J genes are TRBV5-1 and TRBJ2-1; 9 nucleotides match TRBD1. This TCR was recovered from a man younger than 35 who received the YFV17D yellow fever vaccine. Specimen: PBMCs, collected 5 days after the yellow fever booster vaccination. DNA for the CDR3: TGCGCCAGCAGCAAGGGACAGGGCTTCTACAATGAGCAGTTCTTC. This gives the protein CASSKGQGFYNEQFF.